This T cell receptor beta chain was observed in a study of T cell responses to AZD1222 COVID-19 vaccine. Study-wide findings and caveats: Sampled repertoires all dated from after the peak T cell response. Donors were chiefly white British, with a greater number of females, and clonal diversity was perhaps underestimated. Only 5 or 6 people who got AZD1222 tested seropositive at baseline. Nearly half of unique spike-specific TCRs reportedly avoided B.1.351 and B.1.1.7 mutated regions.

Profiling relied on immunoSEQ multiplex PCR, and the TCRdb table lists in-frame clones only, not all of them. The sample contains over 150,000 clones, approximately 90% of which appear only once. This CDR3 spans 15 amino acids. The V gene lost 0 bases and the J gene lost 0 bases, with 6 bases spanning the gap. The germline gives CDR1 LGHNA, CDR2 YSLEER. On this clone: The antigen remains unidentified.

J is TRBJ1-3 and V is TRBV4-3; D unresolved. Sequences were derived from peripheral blood, sampled on day 0 of MenACWY control vaccination. The source is an adult in good health. CDR3 sequence (DNA): TGCGCCAGCAGCCAAGATTCCGGCTCTGGAAACACCATATATTTT. Protein product: CASSQDSGSGNTIYF.